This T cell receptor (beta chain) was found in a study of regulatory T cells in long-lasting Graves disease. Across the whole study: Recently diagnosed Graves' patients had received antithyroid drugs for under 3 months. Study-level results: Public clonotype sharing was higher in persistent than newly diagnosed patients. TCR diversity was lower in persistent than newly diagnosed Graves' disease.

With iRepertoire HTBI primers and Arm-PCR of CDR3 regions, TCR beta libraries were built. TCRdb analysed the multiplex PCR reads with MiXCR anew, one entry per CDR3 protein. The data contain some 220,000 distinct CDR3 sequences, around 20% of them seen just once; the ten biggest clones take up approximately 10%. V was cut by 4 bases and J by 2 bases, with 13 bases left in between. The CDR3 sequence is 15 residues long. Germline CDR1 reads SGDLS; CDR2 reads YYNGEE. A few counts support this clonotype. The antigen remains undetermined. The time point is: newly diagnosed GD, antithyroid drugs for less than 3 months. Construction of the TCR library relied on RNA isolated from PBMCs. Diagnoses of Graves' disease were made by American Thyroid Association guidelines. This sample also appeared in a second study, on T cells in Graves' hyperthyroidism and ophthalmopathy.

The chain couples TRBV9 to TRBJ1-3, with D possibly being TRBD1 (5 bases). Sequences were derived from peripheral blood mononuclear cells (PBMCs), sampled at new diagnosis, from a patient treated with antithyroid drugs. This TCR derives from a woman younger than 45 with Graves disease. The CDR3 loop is CASSPQGSAGNTIYF. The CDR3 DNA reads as TGTGCCAGCAGCCCCCAGGGCAGCGCTGGAAACACCATATATTTT.